This TCR beta chain was profiled in a study of blood T cell repertoires in COVID-19. This CDR3 has 14 residues. V dropped 0 bases and J dropped 5 bases, with 11 bases sitting between them. Looked up from germline, CDR1 is SGDLS and CDR2 is YYNGEE. Everyone who took part was roughly 18 to 90 years old, and they came from about two dozen US areas. Original processing methods: Scientists estimated how many nucleated cells there were by amplifying reference gene primers. Here immunoSEQ multiplex PCR was the method, and the copy in TCRdb shows in-frame clones only, minus some. Clone size and V and J calls were adopted from that table, with D and trimming inferred from the DNA. The sample contains some 340,000 clones, more than 70% of which appear only once.

The sequence was obtained from a woman in her thirties who had recovered from COVID-19. This chain links TRBV9 with TRBJ1-1; a possible D gene is TRBD1 (5 bases). The sequencing sample was made of PBMCs or T cells enriched from blood (not recorded which). The CDR3, as DNA: TGTGCCAGCAGCGTAGCGGGGGGTGGTACTGAAGCTTTCTTT. It yields the protein CASSVAGGGTEAFF. Looking up the rest from reference TRBV9 and TRBJ1-1 gives the full variable domain: DSGVTQTPKHLITATGQRVTLRCSPRSGDLSVYWYQQSLDQGLQFLIQYYNGEERAKGNILERFSAQQFPDLHSELNLSSLELGDSALYFCASSVAGGGTEAFFGQGTRLTVV.